These 4 T cell receptor beta chains came from one sample sequenced in a study of control samples from healthy donors and cancer patients. This table comes from immunoSEQ multiplex PCR, and its TCRdb copy is limited to in-frame clones, with some not included. In the table there are about 120,000 clones, 89% of which are singletons. The sample consisted of blood. All receptors come from a man aged 45 to 65 in good health.

CDR3 in DNA: TGTGCCAGCAGTTCAGGGGGCGCCGGTAACTATGGCTACACCTTC. Translating gives CASSSGGAGNYGYTF. This chain joins TRBV27 and TRBJ1-2; 8 positions agree with TRBD1. Trimming removed 4 bases from V and 1 base from J; junction bases left unmatched: 5. Germline lookup yields CDR1 MNHEY and CDR2 SMNVEV (reference sequence). The CDR3 length is 15 residues.

The rearrangement links TRBV6-6 to TRBJ1-5; no clear D. Trimming removed 3 bases at V and 3 bases at J, with 12 bases between. Germline CDR1 MNHNY, CDR2 SVGAGI (reference sequence). CDR3 length: 15 residues. CDR3 coding DNA: TGTGCCAGCAGTTATTCGGACGGCTTCAATCAGCCCCAGCATTTT. As protein: CASSYSDGFNQPQHF.

The CDR3 region is CASSLGTDMNTEAFF. Here the CDR3 DNA reads TGTGCCAGCAGTTTAGGGACAGACATGAACACTGAAGCTTTCTTT. V usage is TRBV27 and J usage is TRBJ1-1; TRBD1 aligns across 7 bases. Per the germline V gene, CDR1 is MNHEY and CDR2 is SMNVEV (reference sequence). Unmatched junction bases numbered 3, after V lost 2 bases and J lost 0 bases. The CDR3 sequence is 15 residues long.

With respect to this clone: At one end, the junction sequence differs from germline, possibly due to a read error. CDR3 amino acids: CASKSSEQYF. CDR3 DNA: TGTGCCAGCAAATCCTCCGAGCAGTACTTC. The chain has TRBV2 and TRBJ2-7; D not certain. The CDR3 covers 10 residues. Germline CDR1 SNHLY, CDR2 FYNNEI.